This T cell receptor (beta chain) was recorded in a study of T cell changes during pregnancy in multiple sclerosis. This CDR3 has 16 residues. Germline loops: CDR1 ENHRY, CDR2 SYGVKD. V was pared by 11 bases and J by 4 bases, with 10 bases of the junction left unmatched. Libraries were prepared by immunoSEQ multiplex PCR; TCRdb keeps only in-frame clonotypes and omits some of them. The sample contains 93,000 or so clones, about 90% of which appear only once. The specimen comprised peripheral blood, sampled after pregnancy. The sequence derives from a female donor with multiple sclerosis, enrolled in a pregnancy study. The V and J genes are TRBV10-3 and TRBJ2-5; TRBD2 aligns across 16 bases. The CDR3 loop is CASTQGTSGRGETQYF. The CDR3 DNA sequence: TGTGCCTCGACTCAAGGGACTAGCGGGAGGGGAGAGACCCAGTACTTC.